This TCR beta chain was sequenced in a study of monozygotic twins with inflammatory bowel disease. This CDR3 has 13 residues. The germline V gene has CDR1 SGHTA and CDR2 FQGNSA. TCRdb re-called the 5' RACE reads; every CDR3 protein appears as one record, without DNA. The sample data list roughly 90,000 distinct CDR3 sequences. This receptor was taken from a human donor with ulcerative colitis or Crohn's disease, or a healthy co-twin of an affected twin (not recorded which). The chain is built from TRBV7-2 and TRBJ2-7. Sequencing used blood. CDR3 loop: CASSTSVRYEQYF.